Shown below are 30 T cell receptor beta chains from a single sample sequenced in a study of Graves' ophthalmopathy and Graves' hyperthyroidism. CDR3 regions of TCR beta were amplified from RNA transcripts. The library came from an HTBI-primed first-round RT-PCR and a second-round multiplex PCR. TCRdb analysed the multiplex PCR reads with MiXCR anew, one entry per CDR3 protein. The profile shows over a million distinct CDR3 sequences, 35% to 40% of them singletons. Sequencing was carried out using peripheral blood or thyroid tissue (not recorded which). These receptors were obtained from an adult man with Graves' hyperthyroidism.

Notes on this clonotype: It is likely a read error, because the conserved phenylalanine at the end of the CDR3 is missing. The limits of the CDR3 on the DNA are not certain, so only TCRdb's listed CDR3 is given. The chain combines TRBV5-1 with TRBJ2-7. The CDR3 comprises 10 residues, both ends counted. The germline gives CDR1 SGHRS, CDR2 YFSETQ. CDR3 residues: CASKPGGNTY.

The chain is built from TRBV10-3 and TRBJ1-5, with TRBD1 as a possible D gene (6 bases). Deletions cut 6 bases from V and 8 bases from J, with 17 bases between. Germline CDR1 and CDR2: ENHRY and SYGVKD. CDR3 size: 14 residues. The CDR3 loop is CAIRARGRGEPQHF. For the CDR3, the DNA is TGTGCCATCAGAGCCAGGGGACGCGGGGAGCCCCAGCATTTT.

This clonotype was counted at least ten times. The rearrangement links TRBV7-8 to TRBJ2-5, with TRBD1 identical over 7 bases. Germline assignment: CDR1 SGHVS and CDR2 FQNEAQ. The J segment lost 2 bases and the V segment lost 0 bases, leaving 3 bases of the junction unmatched. The CDR3 runs 15 residues. The CDR3 region has the DNA TGTGCCAGCAGCTTAGCGAGGGGACAGCAAGAGACCCAGTACTTC. Amino acids: CASSLARGQQETQYF. Full variable domain (missing parts from reference TRBV7-8 and TRBJ2-5): GAGVSQSPRYKVAKRGQDVALRCDPISGHVSLFWYQQALGQGPEFLTYFQNEAQLDKSGLPSDRFFAERPEGSVSTLKIQRTQQEDSAVYLCASSLARGQQETQYFGPGTRLLVL.

This chain connects TRBV7-9 to TRBJ1-4; the match to TRBD1 covers 9 bases. In germline, CDR1 is SEHNR, CDR2 FQNEAQ (reference sequence). The trim removed 5 bases at V and 6 bases at J, leaving 4 bases unmatched. The CDR3 runs to 14 residues. The CDR3 here is CASSQRTGDEKLFF. The CDR3 DNA sequence: TGTGCCAGCAGCCAACGGACAGGGGATGAAAAACTGTTTTTT.

This clonotype was found many times. V gene TRBV20-1 combines with J gene TRBJ1-6; 8 positions agree with TRBD1. Germline V gives CDR1 DFQATT, CDR2 SNEGSKA (reference sequence). The CDR3 is made up of 16 amino acids. Trimming removed 4 bases from V and 4 bases from J; junction bases left unmatched: 9. CDR3 loop: CSANLAGGEYNSPLHF. CDR3 DNA: TGCAGTGCTAACCTGGCAGGGGGCGAGTATAATTCACCCCTCCACTTT.

V usage is TRBV7-6 and J usage is TRBJ1-5; D is possibly TRBD1 (5 bases). Germline V gene lookup returns CDR1 SGHVS and CDR2 FNYEAQ. This CDR3 has 17 amino acids. Trimming left V 4 bases short and J 4 bases short, with 20 bases between. The CDR3 reads CASSSSPGAGPNQPQHF. The CDR3 nucleotides are TGTGCCAGCAGCTCCAGTCCCGGGGCAGGGCCTAATCAGCCCCAGCATTTT.

This clonotype came up many times. This chain links TRBV10-3 with TRBJ1-5; D remains ambiguous. The V gene's germline CDR1 is ENHRY and CDR2 SYGVKD. Between the trimmed V and J ends, which lost 3 bases and 4 bases, there was a span of 7 bases. The CDR3 has 13 amino acids. CDR3 region: CAISDSRNQPQHF. CDR3 coding DNA: TGTGCCATCAGTGATAGCAGAAATCAGCCCCAGCATTTT.

This chain connects TRBV24-1 to TRBJ1-2; a weak D match, TRBD1 (5 bases). Trimming stripped 4 bases from V and 7 bases from J, with 18 bases between. Germline V gene data show CDR1 as KGHDR and CDR2 as SFDVKD. The length of the CDR3 is 15 residues. CDR3 amino acids: CATSDQTGGVRGYTF. DNA for the CDR3: TGTGCCACCAGTGACCAAACGGGGGGTGTTCGTGGCTACACCTTC.

About this clonotype: The CDR3 carries no conserved terminal phenylalanine or tryptophan, so it likely arises from a read error. V is TRBV10-2 and J is TRBJ2-5; 7 bases align to TRBD2. The CDR3 spans 17 residues. Germline V lookup: CDR1 WSHSY, CDR2 SAAADI. CDR3 sequence (DNA): TGTGCCAGCACAAAACTCTCGGCAGAAGCGCGGGGGGAGACCCAGTACTCC. Its translation is CASTKLSAEARGETQYS.

The chain joins TRBV10-1 to TRBJ2-2, with 12 nucleotides matching TRBD2. The V segment lost 3 bases and the J segment 7 bases; nucleotides outside the gene matches: 9. CDR1 is WNHNN, CDR2 SYGVQD, per germline (reference sequence). The CDR3 is made up of 17 amino acids. The CDR3 loop is CASSELAGGLVSGELFF. As DNA, the CDR3 is TGCGCCAGCAGTGAACTAGCGGGGGGTTTGGTCAGCGGGGAGCTGTTTTTT.

This clonotype was found many times. The chain carries TRBV5-1 and TRBJ1-2; tentative D call: TRBD1 (5 bases). This CDR3 spans 13 amino acids. CDR1 and CDR2 (germline): SGHRS, YFSETQ. The ends were cut back, 4 bases at V and 4 bases at J, with 11 bases in the middle. CDR3 coding DNA: TGCGCCAGCAGCCGGGATCAGGGCTATGGCTACACCTTC. It yields the protein CASSRDQGYGYTF.

This clonotype was counted between two and nine times. The gene calls are TRBV6-5 and TRBJ2-7, with TRBD1 identical over 8 bases. Germline CDR1 is MNHEY and CDR2 is SVGAGI. The CDR3 extends over 14 amino acids. J was trimmed by 0 bases and V by 8 bases; bases with no gene match: 6. The chain's CDR3 is CASGGQASSYEQYF. The CDR3 bases are TGTGCCAGCGGGGGACAGGCAAGCTCCTACGAGCAGTACTTC.

V is TRBV12-3 or TRBV12-4 and J is TRBJ1-5; D uncertain. This CDR3 spans 15 amino acids. Trimming cost V 2 bases and J 3 bases, with 11 bases left between them. CDR3 nucleotide sequence: TGTGCCAGCAGTTTACGGGGTGGACTCAATCAGCCCCAGCATTTT. This translates into CASSLRGGLNQPQHF.

The chain employs TRBV20-1 and TRBJ2-7, with unresolved D. The CDR3 runs 13 residues. Germline loops: CDR1 DFQATT, CDR2 SNEGSKA (reference sequence). The CDR3 here is CSPELSGTYEQYF. The CDR3 DNA sequence: TGCAGCCCAGAGCTGTCCGGAACCTACGAGCAGTACTTC.

The rearrangement joins TRBV10-3 to TRBJ1-5, with 10 bases matching TRBD1. Germline V gene data show CDR1 as ENHRY and CDR2 as SYGVKD. V lost 0 bases to trimming and J lost 6 bases; unmatched junction nucleotides: 8. CDR3 size: 17 residues. The CDR3 loop is CAISESPDRGFRQPQHF. CDR3 DNA sequence: TGTGCCATCAGTGAGTCCCCGGACAGGGGGTTTCGTCAGCCCCAGCATTTT.

This clonotype was picked up a small number of times. The chain couples TRBV9 to TRBJ2-5, with TRBD1 identical over 7 bases. The CDR3 is made up of 15 amino acids. The germline V gene has CDR1 SGDLS and CDR2 YYNGEE. The trim removed 0 bases at V and 4 bases at J, leaving 6 bases unmatched. The CDR3 DNA is TGTGCCAGCAGCGTAGCGAGGGGGCTCCGAGAGACCCAGTACTTC. Its translation: CASSVARGLRETQYF. Drawing the rest from reference TRBV9 and TRBJ2-5, the complete variable domain is DSGVTQTPKHLITATGQRVTLRCSPRSGDLSVYWYQQSLDQGLQFLIQYYNGEERAKGNILERFSAQQFPDLHSELNLSSLELGDSALYFCASSVARGLRETQYFGPGTRLLVL.

This clonotype was seen many times. In DNA form, the CDR3 reads TGTGCCAGCAGCTTCCCGGGACAGGGATTGTACGAGCAGTACTTC. Translation: CASSFPGQGLYEQYF. V usage is TRBV7-6 and J usage is TRBJ2-7; 9 bases align to TRBD1. Unmatched junction bases numbered 7, after V lost 3 bases and J lost 4 bases. The CDR3 sequence is 15 residues long. Germline lookup yields CDR1 SGHVS and CDR2 FNYEAQ.

The rearrangement links TRBV7-3 to TRBJ2-7; D may match TRBD1 or TRBD2 (5 bases each). The CDR3 runs 15 residues. Looked up from germline, CDR1 is SGHTA and CDR2 is FQGTGA. V shed 2 bases and J shed 0 bases, with 11 bases lying between them. The CDR3 DNA reads as TGTGCCAGCAGCTTACGTGGGGACGCCTCCTACGAGCAGTACTTC. Translating it yields CASSLRGDASYEQYF.

The genes are TRBV4-1 and TRBJ2-7; 11 bases line up with TRBD2. The CDR3 length is 17 residues. Germline CDR1 reads MGHRA; CDR2 reads YSYEKL. Germline trimming cut 5 bases from V and 9 bases from J; bases unmatched to any gene: 18. The CDR3 coding sequence is TGCGCCAGCAGCTCTCGGACAGGGAGACAACTAGCGGGAGCGCAGTACTTC. Protein: CASSSRTGRQLAGAQYF.

V usage is TRBV6-2 or TRBV6-3 and J usage is TRBJ1-1; D not certain. Germline lookup yields CDR1 MNHEY and CDR2 SVGEGT. The CDR3 loop spans 14 amino acids. The germline V and J ends were trimmed by 1 base and 1 base, with 7 bases remaining between them. In nucleotides, the CDR3 is TGTGCCAGCAGTTACTTTTTCAGGAACACTGAAGCTTTCTTT. Encoded protein: CASSYFFRNTEAFF.

The chain is built from TRBV7-2 and TRBJ1-4; D not resolved. CDR3 length equals 11 residues. Germline assignment: CDR1 SGHTA and CDR2 FQGNSA. Trimming cost V 5 bases and J 8 bases, with 6 bases left between them. CDR3 bases: TGTACCAGCAGCCTAGGAGAAAAACTGTTTTTT. Amino acids: CTSSLGEKLFF.

The V gene is TRBV10-3, the J gene TRBJ2-7; D not certain. The CDR3 has 15 amino acids. The germline gives CDR1 ENHRY, CDR2 SYGVKD. V gave up 2 bases and J gave up 2 bases, with 13 bases separating them. The DNA of the CDR3 is TGTGCCATCAGTGAGACCCCCGATCGGGCCTACGAGCAGTACTTC. This sequence encodes CAISETPDRAYEQYF.

The V call is TRBV6-5, the J call TRBJ2-7; 10 bases fit TRBD2. CDR3 length: 14 amino acids. Germline CDR1 reads MNHEY; CDR2 reads SVGAGI. V trimming: 5 bases; J trimming: 3 bases; junction bases outside the gene matches: 4. The CDR3 spells CASSLAGVGYEQYF. The CDR3 nucleotides read TGTGCCAGCAGTCTAGCGGGAGTGGGCTACGAGCAGTACTTC.

This clonotype has only one observation. The rearrangement joins TRBV24-1 to TRBJ1-2; possible D gene TRBD1, 5 bases. Germline CDR1 is KGHDR and CDR2 is SFDVKD. V gave up 4 bases and J gave up 2 bases, with 10 bases separating them. CDR3 size: 14 residues. The DNA for the CDR3 is TGTGCCACCAGTGACCCGGGACCGAACTATGGCTACACCTTC. Its protein product is CATSDPGPNYGYTF.

This clonotype was counted at least ten times. CDR3 DNA sequence: TGTGCCATCAGTGATCCGGGACAGAGTAATGAAAAACTGTTTTTT. It yields the protein CAISDPGQSNEKLFF. V is TRBV10-3 and J is TRBJ1-4, with TRBD1 matching over 7 bases. There are 15 residues in the CDR3. After removal of 3 bases from V and 4 bases from J, the junction contained 5 bases not matched to a gene. The germline CDR1 and CDR2 sequences are ENHRY and SYGVKD.

This clonotype came up many times. The chain carries TRBV19 and TRBJ1-2; 7 bases fit TRBD1. Per germline, CDR1 LNHDA and CDR2 SQIVND (reference sequence). V lost 5 bases and J lost 2; bases outside the gene matches: 5. The CDR3 loop spans 14 amino acids. CDR3 DNA: TGTGCCAGTAGTCGACAGACAGGGAACTATGGCTACACCTTC. Its protein is CASSRQTGNYGYTF. Together with reference TRBV19 and TRBJ1-2, the CDR3 gives the full variable domain: DGGITQSPKYLFRKEGQNVTLSCEQNLNHDAMYWYRQDPGQGLRLIYYSQIVNDFQKGDIAEGYSVSREKKESFPLTVTSAQKNPTAFYLCASSRQTGNYGYTFGSGTRLTVV.

In this sample, this clonotype turned up once. The chain couples TRBV7-2 to TRBJ2-6; possibly TRBD1 for D (5 bases). The CDR3 is 16 residues long. Germline CDR1 SGHTA, CDR2 FQGNSA. V was pared by 5 bases and J by 4 bases, with 15 bases between. This CDR3 is CASSPLQDTGANVLTF. As DNA, the CDR3 is TGTGCCAGCAGCCCCCTACAGGACACCGGGGCCAACGTCCTGACTTTC.

The chain couples TRBV24-1 to TRBJ2-6; D unclear. The V and J ends lost 4 bases and 4 bases respectively, with 7 bases between them. There are 14 residues in the CDR3. The V gene's germline CDR1 is KGHDR and CDR2 SFDVKD. Here the CDR3 DNA reads TGTGCCACCAGTGAATCCACAGGGGCCAACGTCCTGACTTTC. Its protein is CATSESTGANVLTF.

This clonotype was detected ten times or more. The chain joins TRBV7-6 to TRBJ1-5; a possible D gene is TRBD1 (5 bases). The V end lost 1 base, the J end lost 2 bases, and 6 bases lay between the germline ends. The CDR3 runs to 14 residues. Germline loops: CDR1 SGHVS, CDR2 FNYEAQ. CDR3 in DNA: TGTGCCAGCAGCTTAGAGACAGGCAATCAGCCCCAGCATTTT. Translation gives CASSLETGNQPQHF.

The J gene is TRBJ2-2, the V gene TRBV15; D remains unclear. The germline V and J ends were trimmed by 3 bases and 4 bases, with 21 bases remaining between them. This CDR3 contains 18 residues. The V gene's germline CDR1 is LNHNV and CDR2 YYDKDF (reference sequence). This CDR3 is CATSSPVLGWLGTGELFF. The CDR3, as DNA: TGTGCCACCAGCAGCCCCGTGCTAGGCTGGTTGGGCACCGGGGAGCTGTTTTTT.